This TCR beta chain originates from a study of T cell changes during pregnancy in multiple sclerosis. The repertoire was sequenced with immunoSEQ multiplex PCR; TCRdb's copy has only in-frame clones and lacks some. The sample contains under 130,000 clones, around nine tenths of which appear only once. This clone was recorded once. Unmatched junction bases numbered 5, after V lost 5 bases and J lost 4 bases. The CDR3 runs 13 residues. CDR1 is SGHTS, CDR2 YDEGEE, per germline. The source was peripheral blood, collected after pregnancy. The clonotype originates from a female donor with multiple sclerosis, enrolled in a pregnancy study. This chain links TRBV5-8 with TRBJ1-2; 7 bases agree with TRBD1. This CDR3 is CASRLTGTYGYTF. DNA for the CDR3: TGTGCCAGCAGACTGACAGGGACCTATGGCTACACCTTC.